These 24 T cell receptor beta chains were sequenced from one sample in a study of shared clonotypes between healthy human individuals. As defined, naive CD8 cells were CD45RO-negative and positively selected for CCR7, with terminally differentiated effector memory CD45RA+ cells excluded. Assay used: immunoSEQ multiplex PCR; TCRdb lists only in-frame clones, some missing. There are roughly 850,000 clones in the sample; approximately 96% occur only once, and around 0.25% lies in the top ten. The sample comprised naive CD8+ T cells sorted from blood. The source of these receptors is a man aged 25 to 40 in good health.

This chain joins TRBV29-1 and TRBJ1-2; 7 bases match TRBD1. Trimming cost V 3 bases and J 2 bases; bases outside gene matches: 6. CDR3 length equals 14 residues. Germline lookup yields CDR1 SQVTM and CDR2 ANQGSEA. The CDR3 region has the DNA TGCAGCGTTGATAAGTCGACAGGGAACTATGGCTACACCTTC. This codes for CSVDKSTGNYGYTF.

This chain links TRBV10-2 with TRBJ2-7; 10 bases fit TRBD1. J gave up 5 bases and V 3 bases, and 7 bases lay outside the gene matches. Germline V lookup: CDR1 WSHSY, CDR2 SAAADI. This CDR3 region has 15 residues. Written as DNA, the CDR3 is TGCGCCAGCAGTGAATGGGACAGGGGTAACAACGAGCAGTACTTC. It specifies CASSEWDRGNNEQYF.

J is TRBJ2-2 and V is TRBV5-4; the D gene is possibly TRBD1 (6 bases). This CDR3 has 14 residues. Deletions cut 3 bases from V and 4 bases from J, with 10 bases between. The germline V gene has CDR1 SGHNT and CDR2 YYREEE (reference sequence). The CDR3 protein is CASSSTGSTGELFF. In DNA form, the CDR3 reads TGTGCCAGCAGCTCAACAGGGAGCACCGGGGAGCTGTTTTTT.

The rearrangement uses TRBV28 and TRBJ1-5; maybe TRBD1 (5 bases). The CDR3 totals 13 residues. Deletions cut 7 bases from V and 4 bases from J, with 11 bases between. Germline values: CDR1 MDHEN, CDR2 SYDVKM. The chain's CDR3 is CASTQGGNQPQHF. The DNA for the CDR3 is TGTGCCAGCACTCAGGGAGGGAATCAGCCCCAGCATTTT.

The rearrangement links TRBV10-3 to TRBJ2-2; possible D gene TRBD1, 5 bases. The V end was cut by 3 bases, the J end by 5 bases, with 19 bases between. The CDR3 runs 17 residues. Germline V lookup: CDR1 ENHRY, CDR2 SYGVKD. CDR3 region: CAISEVFVTGRTGELFF. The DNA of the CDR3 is TGTGCCATCAGTGAAGTGTTTGTCACAGGCCGGACCGGGGAGCTGTTTTTT.

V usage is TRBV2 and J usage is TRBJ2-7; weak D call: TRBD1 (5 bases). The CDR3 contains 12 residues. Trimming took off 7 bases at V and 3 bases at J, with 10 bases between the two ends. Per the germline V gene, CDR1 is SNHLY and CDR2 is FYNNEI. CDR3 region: CASMGQIYEQYF. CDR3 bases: TGTGCCAGCATGGGGCAAATCTACGAGCAGTACTTC.

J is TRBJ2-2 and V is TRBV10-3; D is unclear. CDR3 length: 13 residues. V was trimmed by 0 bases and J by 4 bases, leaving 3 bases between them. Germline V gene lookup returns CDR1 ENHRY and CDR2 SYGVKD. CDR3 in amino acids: CAISESPTGELFF. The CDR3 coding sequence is TGTGCCATCAGTGAGTCGCCCACCGGGGAGCTGTTTTTT.

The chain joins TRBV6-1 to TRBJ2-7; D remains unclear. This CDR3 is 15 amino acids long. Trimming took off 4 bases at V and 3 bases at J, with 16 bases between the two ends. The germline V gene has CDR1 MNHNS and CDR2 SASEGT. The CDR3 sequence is CASSGLNRGLYEQYF. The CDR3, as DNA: TGTGCCAGCAGTGGCCTGAATCGCGGCCTCTACGAGCAGTACTTC.

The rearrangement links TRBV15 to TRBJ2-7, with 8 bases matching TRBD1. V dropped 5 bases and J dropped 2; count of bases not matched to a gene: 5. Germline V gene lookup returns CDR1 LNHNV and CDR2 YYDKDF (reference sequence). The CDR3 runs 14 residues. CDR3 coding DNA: TGTGCCACCAGCTCTCGACAGGGGCCCTACGAGCAGTACTTC. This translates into CATSSRQGPYEQYF.

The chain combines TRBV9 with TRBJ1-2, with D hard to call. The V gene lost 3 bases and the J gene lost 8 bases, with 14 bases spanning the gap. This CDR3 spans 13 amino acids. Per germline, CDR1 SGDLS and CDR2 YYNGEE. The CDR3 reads CASSGGRSMGYTF. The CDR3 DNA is TGTGCCAGCAGCGGGGGAAGAAGTATGGGCTACACCTTC.

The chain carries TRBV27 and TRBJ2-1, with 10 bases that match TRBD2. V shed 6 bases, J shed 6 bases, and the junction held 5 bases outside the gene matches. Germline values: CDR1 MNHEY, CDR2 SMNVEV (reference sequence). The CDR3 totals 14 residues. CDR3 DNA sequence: TGTGCCAGCAGCCCTAGCGGGAGTGGCAATGAGCAGTTCTTC. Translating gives CASSPSGSGNEQFF.

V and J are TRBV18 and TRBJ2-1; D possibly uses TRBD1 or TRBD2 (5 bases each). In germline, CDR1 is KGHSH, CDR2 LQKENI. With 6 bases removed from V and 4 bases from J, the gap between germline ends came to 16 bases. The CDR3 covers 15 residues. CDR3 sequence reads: CASSSLGEEYNEQFF. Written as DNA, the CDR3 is TGTGCCAGCTCTTCTTTGGGGGAAGAGTACAATGAGCAGTTCTTC.

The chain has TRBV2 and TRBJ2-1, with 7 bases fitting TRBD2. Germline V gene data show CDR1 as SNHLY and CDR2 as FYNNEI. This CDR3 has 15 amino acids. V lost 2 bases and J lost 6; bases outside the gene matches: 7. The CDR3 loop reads CASSERREFGNEQFF. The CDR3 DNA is TGTGCCAGCAGTGAACGGCGGGAGTTCGGCAATGAGCAGTTCTTC.

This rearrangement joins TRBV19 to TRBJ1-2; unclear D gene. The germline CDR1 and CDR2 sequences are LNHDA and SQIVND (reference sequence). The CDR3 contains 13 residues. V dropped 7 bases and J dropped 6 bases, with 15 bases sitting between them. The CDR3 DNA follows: TGTGCCAGTACGGCATACGTCGTTGATGGCTACACCTTC. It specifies CASTAYVVDGYTF.

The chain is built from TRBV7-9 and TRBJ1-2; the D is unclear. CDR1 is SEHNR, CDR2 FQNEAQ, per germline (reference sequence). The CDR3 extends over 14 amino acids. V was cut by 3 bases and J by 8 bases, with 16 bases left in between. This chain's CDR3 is CASSFSGPQSGYTF. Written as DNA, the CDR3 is TGTGCCAGCAGCTTCTCCGGGCCCCAGTCAGGCTACACCTTC.

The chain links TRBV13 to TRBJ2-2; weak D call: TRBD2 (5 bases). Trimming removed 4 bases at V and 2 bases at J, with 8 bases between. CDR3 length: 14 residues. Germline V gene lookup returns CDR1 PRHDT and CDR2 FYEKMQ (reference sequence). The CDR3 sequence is CASSSRVNTGELFF. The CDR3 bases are TGTGCCAGCAGCTCGCGGGTTAACACCGGGGAGCTGTTTTTT.

In DNA form, the CDR3 reads TGTGCCAGCAGTTACGGGGCAAAGTCGAGCACAGATACGCAGTATTTT. The encoded protein is CASSYGAKSSTDTQYF. This chain connects TRBV6-5 to TRBJ2-3; D is perhaps TRBD1 (5 bases). CDR1 is MNHEY, CDR2 SVGAGI, per germline. This CDR3 has 16 residues. V lost 2 bases and J lost 0, with 12 bases in between.

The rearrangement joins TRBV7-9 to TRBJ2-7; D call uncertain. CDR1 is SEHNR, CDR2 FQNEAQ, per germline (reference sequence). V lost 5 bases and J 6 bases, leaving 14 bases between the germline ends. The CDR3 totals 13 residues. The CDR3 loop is CASSPRLVGEQYF. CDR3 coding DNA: TGTGCCAGCAGCCCGCGTCTGGTCGGCGAGCAGTACTTC. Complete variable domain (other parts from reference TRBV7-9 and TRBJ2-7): DTGVSQNPRHKITKRGQNVTFRCDPISEHNRLYWYRQTLGQGPEFLTYFQNEAQLEKSRLLSDRFSAERPKGSFSTLEIQRTEQGDSAMYLCASSPRLVGEQYFGPGTRLTVT.

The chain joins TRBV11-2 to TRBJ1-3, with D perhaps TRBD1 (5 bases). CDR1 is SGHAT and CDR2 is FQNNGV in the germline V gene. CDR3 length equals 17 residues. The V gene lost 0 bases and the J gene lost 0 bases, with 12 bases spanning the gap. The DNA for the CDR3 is TGTGCCAGCAGCTTAGACGTGGACAATAGCTCTGGAAACACCATATATTTT. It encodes CASSLDVDNSSGNTIYF. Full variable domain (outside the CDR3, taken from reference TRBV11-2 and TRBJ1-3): EAGVAQSPRYKIIEKRQSVAFWCNPISGHATLYWYQQILGQGPKLLIQFQNNGVVDDSQLPKDRFSAERLKGVDSTLKIQPAKLEDSAVYLCASSLDVDNSSGNTIYFGEGSWLTVV.

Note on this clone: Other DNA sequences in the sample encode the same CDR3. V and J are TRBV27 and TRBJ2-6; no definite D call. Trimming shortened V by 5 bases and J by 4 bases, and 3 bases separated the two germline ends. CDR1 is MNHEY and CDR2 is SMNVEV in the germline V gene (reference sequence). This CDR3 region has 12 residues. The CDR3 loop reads CASSRGANVLTF. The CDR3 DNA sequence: TGTGCCAGCAGTAGGGGGGCCAACGTCCTGACTTTC.

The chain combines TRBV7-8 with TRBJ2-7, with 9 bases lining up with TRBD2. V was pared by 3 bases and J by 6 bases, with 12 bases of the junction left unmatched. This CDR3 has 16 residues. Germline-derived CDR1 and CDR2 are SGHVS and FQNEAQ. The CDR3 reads CASSFAIAGVFGEQYF. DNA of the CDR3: TGTGCCAGCAGCTTTGCTATAGCGGGAGTTTTTGGCGAGCAGTACTTC.

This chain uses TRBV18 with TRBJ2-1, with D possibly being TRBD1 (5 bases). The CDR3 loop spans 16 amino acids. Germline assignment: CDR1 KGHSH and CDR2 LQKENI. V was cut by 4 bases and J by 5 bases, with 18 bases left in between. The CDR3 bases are TGTGCCAGCTCACAAAGACAGACGGGCCTCGACAATGAGCAGTTCTTC. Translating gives CASSQRQTGLDNEQFF.

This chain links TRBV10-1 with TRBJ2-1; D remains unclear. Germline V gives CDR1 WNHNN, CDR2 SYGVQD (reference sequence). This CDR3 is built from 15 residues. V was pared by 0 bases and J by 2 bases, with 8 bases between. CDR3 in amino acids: CASSESPDPYNEQFF. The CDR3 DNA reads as TGCGCCAGCAGTGAGTCCCCGGACCCCTACAATGAGCAGTTCTTC.

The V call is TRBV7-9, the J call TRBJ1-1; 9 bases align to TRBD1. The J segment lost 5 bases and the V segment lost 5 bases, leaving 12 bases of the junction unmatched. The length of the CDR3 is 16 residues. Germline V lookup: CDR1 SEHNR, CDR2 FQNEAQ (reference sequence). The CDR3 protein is CASSPRPDRGLTEAFF. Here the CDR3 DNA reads TGTGCCAGCAGCCCCAGACCGGACAGGGGTCTTACTGAAGCTTTCTTT.